Below, 19 T cell receptor beta chains from the same sample are listed, as sequenced in a study of cytotoxic CD8 clonotypes in ibrutinib-treated CLL. Sequenced by immunoSEQ multiplex PCR; TCRdb stores in-frame clones only, minus some. The sample yields some 170,000 clones, about 88% seen once. This specimen consisted of PBMCs, obtained at disease progression, from a patient treated with ibrutinib. The receptors derive from a human donor with chronic lymphocytic leukemia.

The chain has TRBV29-1 and TRBJ1-3, with 7 bases identical to TRBD1. The CDR3 has 15 amino acids. Per the germline V gene, CDR1 is SQVTM and CDR2 is ANQGSEA. J was trimmed by 6 bases and V by 7 bases; bases with no gene match: 15. CDR3 nucleotide sequence: TGCAGCGGGATAGACAGGGCAAAAGGGAAAAACACCATATATTTT. It translates to CSGIDRAKGKNTIYF.

Turning to this clone: The germline gene is not matched at one end of the junction; a read error may be the cause. The chain is built from TRBV25-1 and TRBJ1-1; TRBD1 agrees at 9 bases. CDR1 is MGHDK and CDR2 is SYGVNS in the germline V gene. The CDR3 covers 17 residues. CDR3 residues: CTSSDLAWTGANTEAFF. The CDR3 DNA is TGTACCAGCAGTGATCTCGCCTGGACAGGGGCGAACACTGAAGCTTTCTTT. Using reference TRBV25-1 and TRBJ1-1 for the parts outside the CDR3, the full variable domain is EADIYQTPRYLVIGTGKKITLECSQTMGHDKMYWYQQDPGMELHLIHYSYGVNSTEKGDLSSESTVSRIRTEHFPLTLESARPSHTSQYLCTSSDLAWTGANTEAFFGQGTRLTVV.

The V and J genes are TRBV20-1 and TRBJ2-7, with unresolved D. Germline CDR1 is DFQATT and CDR2 is SNEGSKA (reference sequence). CDR3 length: 11 residues. V lost 3 bases, J lost 6 bases, and 9 bases lay in between. CDR3 residues: CSARGTSEQYF. DNA for the CDR3: TGCAGTGCTAGGGGAACATCCGAGCAGTACTTC.

This clone was found once. V is TRBV5-1 and J is TRBJ1-2; D is ambiguous. The ends were cut back, 4 bases at V and 8 bases at J, with 15 bases in the middle. This CDR3 region has 13 residues. Germline V gene lookup returns CDR1 SGHRS and CDR2 YFSETQ. CDR3 in DNA: TGCGCCAGCAGCCCTGAGGTCGGAGCCGGCTACACCTTC. It is translated as CASSPEVGAGYTF.

The chain links TRBV7-3 to TRBJ2-3; TRBD1 matches 10 bases. V was clipped by 5 bases and J by 2 bases; unmatched bases: 7. The length of the CDR3 is 16 residues. Germline lookup yields CDR1 SGHTA and CDR2 FQGTGA. The CDR3 DNA reads as TGTGCCAGCAGCCAACGACAGGGGGCGGACACAGATACGCAGTATTTT. Protein sequence: CASSQRQGADTDTQYF. The entire variable domain, with the rest obtained from reference TRBV7-3 and TRBJ2-3, is as follows: GAGVSQTPSNKVTEKGKYVELRCDPISGHTALYWYRQSLGQGPEFLIYFQGTGAADDSGLPNDRFFAVRPEGSVSTLKIQRTERGDSAVYLCASSQRQGADTDTQYFGPGTRLTVL.

V is TRBV6-1 and J is TRBJ2-1, with 9 positions matching TRBD1. Unmatched junction bases numbered 14, after V lost 2 bases and J lost 3 bases. Germline V gives CDR1 MNHNS, CDR2 SASEGT. The CDR3 extends over 19 amino acids. The DNA of the CDR3 is TGTGCCAGCAGTGAATATTTGGACAAGGACAGGGGTTTCTACAATGAGCAGTTCTTC. The encoded protein is CASSEYLDKDRGFYNEQFF.

The genes are TRBV25-1 and TRBJ1-2; D perhaps matches TRBD1 (6 bases). Germline V gene data show CDR1 as MGHDK and CDR2 as SYGVNS. Trimming left V 10 bases short and J 2 bases short, with 14 bases between. This CDR3 has 13 residues. The CDR3 nucleotides read TGTGCCACCTCCCCGGACAGAAACTATGGCTACACCTTC. Amino acid sequence: CATSPDRNYGYTF.

The V call is TRBV19, the J call TRBJ2-7, with D uncertain. Germline V CDR1 and CDR2: LNHDA, SQIVND (reference sequence). The CDR3 sequence is 13 residues long. Between the trimmed V and J ends, which lost 8 bases and 4 bases, there was a span of 15 bases. CDR3: CASGPFPPYEQYF. CDR3 DNA: TGTGCCAGTGGACCTTTCCCCCCATACGAGCAGTACTTC.

The chain combines TRBV7-2 with TRBJ1-2; D gene ambiguous. V gave up 5 bases and J gave up 8 bases, with 15 bases separating them. There are 13 residues in the CDR3. The V gene's germline CDR1 is SGHTA and CDR2 FQGNSA. In DNA, the CDR3 is TGTGCCAGCAGCGTTCTATCGGGTGACGGCTACACCTTC. This translates into CASSVLSGDGYTF.

The V call is TRBV19, the J call TRBJ1-5, with unresolved D. The CDR3 sequence is 15 residues long. Germline CDR1 reads LNHDA; CDR2 reads SQIVND (reference sequence). V shed 3 bases and J shed 3 bases, with 12 bases lying between them. The CDR3 loop reads CASSMNGGTNQPQHF. CDR3 sequence (DNA): TGTGCCAGTAGTATGAATGGAGGAACCAATCAGCCCCAGCATTTT.

This clone has only one observation. The chain has TRBV11-2 and TRBJ2-3; 10 bases are a match to TRBD2. The CDR3 has 15 residues. Germline-derived CDR1 and CDR2 are SGHAT and FQNNGV. V lost 5 bases, J lost 6 bases, and 8 bases stayed unmatched. The CDR3 protein is CASSGAGGPGDTQYF. The CDR3, as DNA: TGTGCCAGCAGCGGAGCGGGAGGGCCTGGTGATACGCAGTATTTT.

The CDR3 spells CASSPRFLGQETQYF. CDR3 sequence (DNA): TGTGCCAGCAGTCCCCGGTTTCTGGGTCAGGAGACCCAGTACTTC. The V gene is TRBV28, the J gene TRBJ2-5; D remains ambiguous. V gave up 5 bases and J gave up 5 bases, with 18 bases separating them. Germline lookup yields CDR1 MDHEN and CDR2 SYDVKM. The CDR3 is made up of 15 amino acids.

The chain recombines TRBV28 with TRBJ2-7; D gene uncertain. Germline CDR1 and CDR2: MDHEN and SYDVKM. The CDR3 is made up of 12 amino acids. V was clipped by 9 bases and J by 2 bases, with 11 bases between them. For the CDR3, the DNA is TGTGCCAGTGCGACATTGCCCTACGAGCAGTACTTC. This encodes CASATLPYEQYF. The whole variable domain, remainder taken from reference TRBV28 and TRBJ2-7, is DVKVTQSSRYLVKRTGEKVFLECVQDMDHENMFWYRQDPGLGLRLIYFSYDVKMKEKGDIPEGYSVSREKKERFSLILESASTNQTSMYLCASATLPYEQYFGPGTRLTVT.

The chain carries TRBV28 and TRBJ2-7, with a possible D match to TRBD1 (6 bases). Germline V lookup: CDR1 MDHEN, CDR2 SYDVKM. Trimming removed 8 bases at V and 2 bases at J, with 16 bases between. The CDR3 extends over 14 amino acids. The CDR3 nucleotides read TGTGCCAGCCGATCGATGGGGGCGGCCTACGAGCAGTACTTC. Translated, it gives CASRSMGAAYEQYF. The variable domain in full, with the rest retrieved from reference TRBV28 and TRBJ2-7, is DVKVTQSSRYLVKRTGEKVFLECVQDMDHENMFWYRQDPGLGLRLIYFSYDVKMKEKGDIPEGYSVSREKKERFSLILESASTNQTSMYLCASRSMGAAYEQYFGPGTRLTVT.

The chain employs TRBV4-1 and TRBJ2-1; D uncertain. V was shortened by 0 bases and J by 4 bases, with 10 bases between the two germline ends. The CDR3 length is 15 residues. Germline V lookup: CDR1 MGHRA, CDR2 YSYEKL. The CDR3 DNA follows: TGCGCCAGCAGCCAAGATTACATCGATTACAATGAGCAGTTCTTC. Encoded protein: CASSQDYIDYNEQFF.

In its sample, this clone was seen once. The chain joins TRBV5-6 to TRBJ1-5, with D tentatively TRBD1 (5 bases). This CDR3 is built from 14 residues. The V and J ends lost 4 bases and 11 bases respectively, with 19 bases between them. The V gene's germline CDR1 is SGHDT and CDR2 YYEEEE. For the CDR3, the DNA is TGTGCCAGCAGCCCGGGGACCTACCCTGGGTCCCAGCATTTT. Its translation is CASSPGTYPGSQHF.

The chain carries TRBV9 and TRBJ2-1; 8 bases match TRBD2. The V gene end was trimmed by 0 bases and the J gene end by 3 bases; junction bases not matched to a gene: 23. The CDR3 extends over 22 amino acids. From germline, CDR1 is SGDLS and CDR2 YYNGEE. CDR3 sequence reads: CASSVAGGRAILNPGFYNEQFF. CDR3 coding DNA: TGTGCCAGCAGCGTAGCGGGGGGGAGGGCCATCCTCAACCCCGGGTTCTACAATGAGCAGTTCTTC.

This chain links TRBV5-4 with TRBJ2-5; D gene uncertain. Trimming removed 0 bases at V and 0 bases at J, with 9 bases between. The length of the CDR3 is 15 residues. Looked up from germline, CDR1 is SGHNT and CDR2 is YYREEE (reference sequence). The CDR3 nucleotides read TGTGCCAGCAGCTTGGGTAGCACTTACCAAGAGACCCAGTACTTC. The encoded protein is CASSLGSTYQETQYF. Combining the CDR3 with reference TRBV5-4 and TRBJ2-5 gives the whole variable domain ETGVTQSPTHLIKTRGQQVTLRCSSQSGHNTVSWYQQALGQGPQFIFQYYREEENGRGNFPPRFSGLQFPNYSSELNVNALELDDSALYLCASSLGSTYQETQYFGPGTRLLVL.

The rearrangement joins TRBV19 to TRBJ1-2; D possibly corresponds to TRBD1 (6 bases). V lost 4 bases to trimming and J lost 2 bases, with 11 bases between them. The CDR3 loop spans 14 amino acids. The V gene's germline CDR1 is LNHDA and CDR2 SQIVND (reference sequence). The CDR3 DNA is TGTGCCAGTAGTACCAGGACAGACAACTATGGCTACACCTTC. Residues: CASSTRTDNYGYTF.